The source of this T cell receptor beta chain is a study of T cell clonality in common variable immunodeficiency. Study-wide results and limits: CVID subjects shared fewer TCRbeta clones than healthy controls did.

This clone was recorded at least ten times. The antigen is undetermined. The read finishes 3 residues shy of the CDR3 end, and the germline J gene is used to complete it. Other nucleotide sequences from this sample produce the same CDR3. Caucasian heritage predominated among both patients and controls. Donors gave 5 to 8 ml heparinized peripheral whole blood. Germline V gene lookup returns CDR1 SGHRS and CDR2 YFSETQ. CDR3 length equals 14 residues. V shed 3 bases, J shed 2 bases, and the junction held 3 bases outside the gene matches. Produced via immunoSEQ multiplex PCR; TCRdb's table is partial and in-frame only. The record shows under 50,000 clones for this sample, with no singletons present.

This rearrangement joins TRBV5-1 to TRBJ2-3; 7 bases agree with TRBD2. This clonotype was sampled from a person aged 18 to 69 in good health. Sequencing input: peripheral blood mononuclear cells. The CDR3 reads CASSSAGVTDTQYF. The part of the CDR3 DNA that was read is TGCGCCAGCAGCTCGGCGGGGGTCACAGATACG. Combining the CDR3 with reference TRBV5-1 and TRBJ2-3 gives the whole variable domain KAGVTQTPRYLIKTRGQQVTLSCSPISGHRSVSWYQQTPGQGLQFLFEYFSETQRNKGNFPGRFSGRQFSNSRSEMNVSTLELGDSALYLCASSSAGVTDTQYFGPGTRLTVL.